These T cell receptor beta chains were read from a single sample in a study of blood T cells in healthy people across ages. Using its own MiXCR run on the 5' RACE reads, TCRdb lists one record per CDR3 protein. The sample lists approximately 690,000 distinct CDR3 sequences, around 41% occurring once. The specimen sequenced was blood. The receptors derive from a man older than 75 in good health. Both conserved end residues are part of each CDR3. Each record gives: D gene, J gene, clone size, V gene, CDR3 DNA, CDR3 protein. D genes are given only for firm matches. Expanded clones are given a class, and other clones once, few, many or no size at all.

d_gene: NA
j_gene: TRBJ2-5
abundance: NA
v_gene: TRBV5-4
CDR3nt: TGTGCCAGCAGCCAAGGGACCAGGGCGACCCAGTACTTC
CDR3aa: CASSQGTRATQYF

d_gene: TRBD2
j_gene: TRBJ2-3
abundance: few
v_gene: TRBV10-3
CDR3nt: TGTGCCATCACAGGCGCGGGGGGGAGCACAGATACGCAGTATTTT
CDR3aa: CAITGAGGSTDTQYF

d_gene: NA
j_gene: TRBJ1-6
abundance: NA
v_gene: TRBV11-3
CDR3nt: TGTGCCAGCAGCTTAGACCGGGTTTCACCCCTCCACTTT
CDR3aa: CASSLDRVSPLHF

d_gene: TRBD2
j_gene: TRBJ2-7
abundance: few
v_gene: TRBV2
CDR3nt: TGTGCCAGCAGTGTAACTAGCGGGAGGGCTGAGCAGTACTTC
CDR3aa: CASSVTSGRAEQYF

d_gene: NA
j_gene: TRBJ2-3
abundance: many
v_gene: TRBV3-1
CDR3nt: TGTGCCAGCAGCCCAGTGGCTAACCGTCCAGATACGCAGTATTTT
CDR3aa: CASSPVANRPDTQYF

d_gene: TRBD2
j_gene: TRBJ2-5
abundance: few
v_gene: TRBV28
CDR3nt: TGTGCCAGCAGTTCCGGGACTAGCGGGAGATGGGAGGAGACCCAGTACTTC
CDR3aa: CASSSGTSGRWEETQYF

d_gene: TRBD2
j_gene: TRBJ2-7
abundance: NA
v_gene: TRBV6-1
CDR3nt: TGTGCCAGCAGCTCCGGAAACCGGGACTACTCGTTCTACGAGCAGTACTTC
CDR3aa: CASSSGNRDYSFYEQYF

d_gene: NA
j_gene: TRBJ1-6
abundance: NA
v_gene: TRBV7-8
CDR3nt: TGTGCCAGCAGCTCCCCAGGTGGGAGCTCCTATAATTCACCCCTCCACTTT
CDR3aa: CASSSPGGSSYNSPLHF

d_gene: NA
j_gene: TRBJ2-5
abundance: NA
v_gene: TRBV20-1
CDR3nt: TGCAGTGCTACTCAGAAAGAGACCCAGTACTTC
CDR3aa: CSATQKETQYF

d_gene: NA
j_gene: TRBJ2-5
abundance: many
v_gene: TRBV7-9
CDR3nt: TGTGCCAGCAGGACTCTCGTCGAGGAGACCCAGTACTTC
CDR3aa: CASRTLVEETQYF

d_gene: TRBD1
j_gene: TRBJ2-7
abundance: NA
v_gene: TRBV3-1
CDR3nt: TGTGCCAGCGGCCAACTAAGGGGGCACGAGCAGTACTTC
CDR3aa: CASGQLRGHEQYF

d_gene: TRBD2
j_gene: TRBJ2-5
abundance: NA
v_gene: TRBV7-9
CDR3nt: TGTGCCAGCAGCTTCGGTAGCGGGGTCCGACAAGAGGCCCAGTACTTC
CDR3aa: CASSFGSGVRQEAQYF

d_gene: TRBD2
j_gene: TRBJ2-3
abundance: NA
v_gene: TRBV20-1
CDR3nt: TGCAGTGCTAGGGAGCGGGGGTTCCCCACAGATACGCAGTATTTT
CDR3aa: CSARERGFPTDTQYF

d_gene: NA
j_gene: TRBJ2-5
abundance: NA
v_gene: TRBV6-5
CDR3nt: TGTGCCAGCAGTGACTCGATTGCAGAGACCCAGTACTTC
CDR3aa: CASSDSIAETQYF

d_gene: TRBD1
j_gene: TRBJ1-4
abundance: NA
v_gene: TRBV3-1
CDR3nt: TGTGCCAGCAGCCCTTACAGGGGCTGGGGTGAAAAACTGTTTTTT
CDR3aa: CASSPYRGWGEKLFF

d_gene: NA
j_gene: TRBJ2-2
abundance: NA
v_gene: TRBV6-2/TRBV6-3
CDR3nt: TGTGCCAGCAGTTCCCTGGTCAGGGGCGAGAACACCGGGGAGCTGTTTTTT
CDR3aa: CASSSLVRGENTGELFF

d_gene: TRBD1
j_gene: TRBJ1-4
abundance: NA
v_gene: TRBV18
CDR3nt: TGTACCAGCTCACCTAACAGGGGGAATAATGAAAAACTGTTTTTT
CDR3aa: CTSSPNRGNNEKLFF

d_gene: TRBD2
j_gene: TRBJ2-5
abundance: NA
v_gene: TRBV7-2
CDR3nt: TGTGCCAGCAGCTTAGTTTTCGGACTAGCGGGGGTCGGCGAGACCCAGTACTTC
CDR3aa: CASSLVFGLAGVGETQYF

d_gene: NA
j_gene: TRBJ2-7
abundance: NA
v_gene: TRBV21-1
CDR3nt: TGTGCCAGCAGCACCAATGCCCCCGAGCAGTACTTC
CDR3aa: CASSTNAPEQYF

d_gene: NA
j_gene: TRBJ2-5
abundance: NA
v_gene: TRBV4-2
CDR3nt: TGTGCCAGCAGCCAGACCGGGACCACCGGGTGGGAGACCCAGTACTTC
CDR3aa: CASSQTGTTGWETQYF

d_gene: TRBD1
j_gene: TRBJ1-2
abundance: NA
v_gene: TRBV20-1
CDR3nt: TGCAGTGCTAGGACAGGGGGCTATGGCTACACCTTC
CDR3aa: CSARTGGYGYTF

d_gene: NA
j_gene: TRBJ2-3
abundance: NA
v_gene: TRBV18
CDR3nt: TGTGCCACCCCACCCATGGGGACAGATACGCAGTATTTT
CDR3aa: CATPPMGTDTQYF

d_gene: NA
j_gene: TRBJ2-7
abundance: NA
v_gene: TRBV7-2
CDR3nt: TGTGCCAGCAGCAACCGACGACAGGCCTACGAGCAGTACTTC
CDR3aa: CASSNRRQAYEQYF

d_gene: TRBD2
j_gene: TRBJ2-7
abundance: NA
v_gene: TRBV6-1
CDR3nt: TGTGCCATTCGAGGAGGGGCGGGAGTTGGATCCGAGCAGTACTTC
CDR3aa: CAIRGGAGVGSEQYF

d_gene: TRBD1
j_gene: TRBJ1-5
abundance: NA
v_gene: TRBV7-8
CDR3nt: TGTGCCAGCAGCTTAGAAGGCAGGGGGATGGTCAATCAGCCCCAGCATTTT
CDR3aa: CASSLEGRGMVNQPQHF

d_gene: TRBD2
j_gene: TRBJ2-5
abundance: few
v_gene: TRBV11-1
CDR3nt: TGTGCCAGCAGCTCCCCAACGGGAGGAAAGACCCAGTACTTC
CDR3aa: CASSSPTGGKTQYF

d_gene: NA
j_gene: TRBJ2-3
abundance: NA
v_gene: TRBV5-4
CDR3nt: TGTGCCAGCAAAATCGACTCGGGAGCTACTGACACGCAGTATTTT
CDR3aa: CASKIDSGATDTQYF

d_gene: TRBD2
j_gene: TRBJ2-3
abundance: NA
v_gene: TRBV3-1
CDR3nt: TGTGCCAGCAGCCCTTTAGCGGGAGTTACCAGCACAGATACGCAGTATTTT
CDR3aa: CASSPLAGVTSTDTQYF

d_gene: TRBD1
j_gene: TRBJ2-7
abundance: few
v_gene: TRBV5-1
CDR3nt: TGCGCCAGCAGCTTGGATGGGACAGGGAACTCCTACGAGCAGTACTTC
CDR3aa: CASSLDGTGNSYEQYF

d_gene: NA
j_gene: TRBJ2-7
abundance: NA
v_gene: TRBV12-3/TRBV12-4
CDR3nt: TGTACCAGCAGACGCAGCTCCTACGAGCAGTACTTC
CDR3aa: CTSRRSSYEQYF

d_gene: TRBD1
j_gene: TRBJ2-5
abundance: NA
v_gene: TRBV28
CDR3nt: TGTGCCAGCAGTTATCCCGGACAGGTCCAAGAGACCCAGTACTTC
CDR3aa: CASSYPGQVQETQYF

d_gene: NA
j_gene: TRBJ1-4
abundance: once
v_gene: TRBV15
CDR3nt: TGTGCCACCAGCACCACTCGGGACCGTAATGAAAAACTGTTTTTT
CDR3aa: CATSTTRDRNEKLFF

d_gene: NA
j_gene: TRBJ2-5
abundance: NA
v_gene: TRBV5-1
CDR3nt: TGCGCCAGCAGCCAGACAGAACCCTGGAGGGAGCAGTACTTC
CDR3aa: CASSQTEPWREQYF

d_gene: NA
j_gene: TRBJ1-2
abundance: many
v_gene: TRBV11-2
CDR3nt: TGTGCCAGCAGCTCGACAGGACGGGGCTACACCTTC
CDR3aa: CASSSTGRGYTF

d_gene: NA
j_gene: TRBJ1-1
abundance: few
v_gene: TRBV7-2
CDR3nt: TGTGCCAGCAGCTTACACCGGCGGCAGGAAAACACTGAAGCTTTCTTT
CDR3aa: CASSLHRRQENTEAFF

d_gene: TRBD2
j_gene: TRBJ2-7
abundance: few
v_gene: TRBV9
CDR3nt: TGTGCCAGCAGCGTAGGAACTAGCGGATTTTACGAGCAGTACTTC
CDR3aa: CASSVGTSGFYEQYF

d_gene: NA
j_gene: TRBJ2-5
abundance: NA
v_gene: TRBV5-1
CDR3nt: TGCGCCAGCAGCTTGGGAGTAGCGGCAGAGACCCAGTACTTC
CDR3aa: CASSLGVAAETQYF

d_gene: NA
j_gene: TRBJ2-3
abundance: few
v_gene: TRBV30
CDR3nt: TGTGCCTGGAGTGTCGGGAGCGGAGGCACAGATACGCAGTATTTT
CDR3aa: CAWSVGSGGTDTQYF

d_gene: NA
j_gene: TRBJ2-1
abundance: few
v_gene: TRBV29-1
CDR3nt: TGCAGCGTTGAATCGACAGGTGCTTCCTACAATGAGCAGTTCTTC
CDR3aa: CSVESTGASYNEQFF

d_gene: TRBD1
j_gene: TRBJ1-2
abundance: NA
v_gene: TRBV4-3
CDR3nt: TGCGCCAGCAGCCGGGACAGGGGTGGATATGGCTACACCTTC
CDR3aa: CASSRDRGGYGYTF

d_gene: NA
j_gene: TRBJ2-1
abundance: NA
v_gene: TRBV3-1
CDR3nt: TGTGCCAGCAGCCACGGAATGGAAGGGGCCTATGAGGTCGGGGGGCAGTTCTTC
CDR3aa: CASSHGMEGAYEVGGQFF

d_gene: NA
j_gene: TRBJ2-7
abundance: NA
v_gene: TRBV6-2/TRBV6-3
CDR3nt: TGTGCCAGCAGTGACTCTAGGACGCACGAGCAGTACTTC
CDR3aa: CASSDSRTHEQYF

d_gene: NA
j_gene: TRBJ2-1
abundance: few
v_gene: TRBV9
CDR3nt: TGTGCCAGCAGCGTAGAAACTAGATACAATGAGCAGTTCTTC
CDR3aa: CASSVETRYNEQFF

d_gene: TRBD1
j_gene: TRBJ1-5
abundance: NA
v_gene: TRBV7-8
CDR3nt: TGTGCCAGCAGCCCGACCGGGACAGTTTTTTTCCAGCCCCAGCATTTT
CDR3aa: CASSPTGTVFFQPQHF

d_gene: NA
j_gene: TRBJ1-1
abundance: NA
v_gene: TRBV6-5
CDR3nt: TGTGCCAGCACCAGCCGCATGAACACTGAAGCTTTCTTT
CDR3aa: CASTSRMNTEAFF

d_gene: TRBD1
j_gene: TRBJ2-1
abundance: NA
v_gene: TRBV11-2
CDR3nt: TGTGCCAGCCAGGGACAGGTCCCACACGAGCAGTTCTTC
CDR3aa: CASQGQVPHEQFF

d_gene: NA
j_gene: TRBJ2-5
abundance: many
v_gene: TRBV4-3
CDR3nt: TGCGCCAGCAGCCAAGATTCCTCAGGGAGAGAGACCCAGTACTTC
CDR3aa: CASSQDSSGRETQYF

d_gene: NA
j_gene: TRBJ2-3
abundance: NA
v_gene: TRBV6-5
CDR3nt: TGTGCCAGCAGTCCCTCGGGACTCACTACTCTGTATTTT
CDR3aa: CASSPSGLTTLYF

d_gene: TRBD2
j_gene: TRBJ2-2
abundance: few
v_gene: TRBV7-2
CDR3nt: TGTGCCAGCAGCTTATCACTAGCGGGAGGGGTTCGTACCGGGGAGCTGTTTTTT
CDR3aa: CASSLSLAGGVRTGELFF

d_gene: TRBD1
j_gene: TRBJ2-7
abundance: NA
v_gene: TRBV5-5
CDR3nt: TGTGCCAGCGGCTTGGGACAGAGAAACTACGAGCAGTACTTC
CDR3aa: CASGLGQRNYEQYF

d_gene: TRBD2
j_gene: TRBJ2-7
abundance: NA
v_gene: TRBV11-3
CDR3nt: TGTGCCAGCAGCTTAAAGCGGGGACTATACCCCTCCGAGCAGTACTTC
CDR3aa: CASSLKRGLYPSEQYF

d_gene: NA
j_gene: TRBJ2-2
abundance: NA
v_gene: TRBV6-2/TRBV6-3
CDR3nt: TGTGCCAGCATCCAAGACGGGGTAGTGAACACCGGGGAGCTGTTTTTT
CDR3aa: CASIQDGVVNTGELFF